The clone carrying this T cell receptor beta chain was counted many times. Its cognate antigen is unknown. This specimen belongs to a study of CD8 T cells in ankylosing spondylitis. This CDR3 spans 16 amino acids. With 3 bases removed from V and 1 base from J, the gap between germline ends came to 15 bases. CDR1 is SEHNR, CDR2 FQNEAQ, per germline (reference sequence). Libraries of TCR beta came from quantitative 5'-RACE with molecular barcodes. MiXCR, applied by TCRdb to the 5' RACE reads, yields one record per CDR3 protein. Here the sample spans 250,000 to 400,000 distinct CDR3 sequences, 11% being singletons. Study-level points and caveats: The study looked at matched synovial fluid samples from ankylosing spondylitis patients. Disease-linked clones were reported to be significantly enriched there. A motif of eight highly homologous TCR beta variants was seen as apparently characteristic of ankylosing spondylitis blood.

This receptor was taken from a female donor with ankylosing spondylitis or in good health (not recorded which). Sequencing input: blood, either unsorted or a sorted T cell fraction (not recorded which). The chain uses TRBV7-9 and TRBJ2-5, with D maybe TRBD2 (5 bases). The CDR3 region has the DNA TGTGCCAGCAGCTTCCCCACGATGCGGGTCCAAGAGACCCAGTACTTC. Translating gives CASSFPTMRVQETQYF.